This T cell receptor beta chain was sequenced in a study of synovial regulatory T cells in juvenile arthritis. General study findings and limits: Inflammation-associated Treg cells in blood had less TCR diversity than the remaining blood Treg cells. Largely private between patients, iaTreg TCR repertoires showed partial overlap with synovial Teff and blood CPL repertoires.

Profiled with immunoSEQ multiplex PCR; TCRdb holds only in-frame clones, not every one. The table for this sample gives 7,000 to 8,000 clones. A word on this clone: Its specificity is not known.

Germline loops: CDR1 MDHEN, CDR2 SYDVKM. CDR3 size: 15 residues. DNA is not recorded here. This sequence was found in a donor under 30 with juvenile idiopathic arthritis. The specimen was Treg cells from blood. Subset noted: remaining (HLA-DR-negative) circulating blood Treg cells. The J gene is TRBJ2-3, the V gene TRBV28; no DNA is available, so the TRBD1 call from TCRdb remains unchecked. The CDR3 sequence: CASSFPGQSTDTQYF.